This is a list of T cell receptor beta chains from one sample in a study of a mutant IDH1 vaccine in newly diagnosed glioma. These receptors' targets are unknown. Sequencing used immunoSEQ multiplex PCR; TCRdb keeps in-frame clones, though not all of them. The sample records tens of thousands of clones, less than 90% being singletons. The specimen comprised PBMCs, sampled from a glioma patient whose treatment included an IDH1 peptide vaccine. The receptors stem from a man in his thirties or forties with glioma. CDR3s include the opening cysteine and the closing phenylalanine or tryptophan. Each record gives: V gene, J gene, D gene, clone size, CDR3 DNA, CDR3 protein. D genes are given only for firm matches. For some rows the clone size is stated as once, few or many, or as a class when expanded; others skip it.

v_gene: TRBV6-1
j_gene: TRBJ1-1
d_gene: .
abundance: .
CDR3nt: TGTGCCAGCAGTGTTTCGACAGGATTCATGAACACTGAAGCTTTCTTT
CDR3aa: CASSVSTGFMNTEAFF

v_gene: TRBV27
j_gene: TRBJ1-1
d_gene: TRBD1
abundance: .
CDR3nt: TGTGCCAGCAGTTGGCAGACAGGGGTCGACACTGAAGCTTTCTTT
CDR3aa: CASSWQTGVDTEAFF

v_gene: TRBV5-8
j_gene: TRBJ2-6
d_gene: .
abundance: .
CDR3nt: TGTGCCAGCAGCTTGTTCGGACGGAGCTCTGGGGCCAACGTCCTGACTTTC
CDR3aa: CASSLFGRSSGANVLTF

v_gene: TRBV29-1
j_gene: TRBJ1-1
d_gene: .
abundance: once
CDR3nt: TGCAGCGTACCACGGGGGTCGTCGGGCGAAGCTTTCTTT
CDR3aa: CSVPRGSSGEAFF

v_gene: TRBV5-4
j_gene: TRBJ2-1
d_gene: TRBD2
abundance: .
CDR3nt: TGTGCCAGCAGCTCGAGGACTAGCGGGCCGTTAAGATCCTACAATGAGCAGTTCTTC
CDR3aa: CASSSRTSGPLRSYNEQFF

v_gene: TRBV9
j_gene: TRBJ1-1
d_gene: .
abundance: .
CDR3nt: TGTGCCAGCAGCCTGCAAACAGAGAACACTGAAGCTTTCTTT
CDR3aa: CASSLQTENTEAFF

v_gene: TRBV10-3
j_gene: TRBJ1-5
d_gene: .
abundance: .
CDR3nt: TGTGCCATCAGTGATGCTGGTAGTCAGGGCAATCAGCCCCAGCATTTT
CDR3aa: CAISDAGSQGNQPQHF

v_gene: TRBV7-2
j_gene: TRBJ1-4
d_gene: .
abundance: .
CDR3nt: TGTGCCAGCAGCCGACAGTATAATGAAAAACTGTTTTTT
CDR3aa: CASSRQYNEKLFF

v_gene: TRBV27
j_gene: TRBJ2-3
d_gene: TRBD1
abundance: .
CDR3nt: TGTGCCAGCAGCGACAGGGGAACAGATACGCAGTATTTT
CDR3aa: CASSDRGTDTQYF

v_gene: TRBV6-1
j_gene: TRBJ1-4
d_gene: TRBD1
abundance: .
CDR3nt: TGTGCCAGCAGGATACGGGGACAGCGCAATGAAAAACTGTTTTTT
CDR3aa: CASRIRGQRNEKLFF

v_gene: TRBV2
j_gene: TRBJ2-7
d_gene: .
abundance: .
CDR3nt: TGTGCCAGCAGTGAAGCTAGCAGCGTATCCTACGAGCAGTACTTC
CDR3aa: CASSEASSVSYEQYF

v_gene: TRBV6-1
j_gene: TRBJ1-2
d_gene: .
abundance: .
CDR3nt: TGTGCCAGCAGTGAAGTGTTTTCCTACTCGACAGCAGCTAACTATGGCTACACCTTC
CDR3aa: CASSEVFSYSTAANYGYTF

v_gene: TRBV19
j_gene: TRBJ2-2
d_gene: .
abundance: .
CDR3nt: TGTGCCAGTAGTACCCTCTTTACCGGGGAGCTGTTTTTT
CDR3aa: CASSTLFTGELFF

v_gene: TRBV4-1
j_gene: TRBJ2-2
d_gene: TRBD1
abundance: .
CDR3nt: TGCGCCAGCAGCCATAACGGACAGGCGAACACCGGGGAGCTGTTTTTT
CDR3aa: CASSHNGQANTGELFF

v_gene: TRBV9
j_gene: TRBJ2-2
d_gene: .
abundance: .
CDR3nt: TGTGCCAGCAGCCCGGTTAGGATTGGTTGGGAGCTGTTTTTT
CDR3aa: CASSPVRIGWELFF

v_gene: TRBV6-1
j_gene: TRBJ2-3
d_gene: .
abundance: .
CDR3nt: TGTGCCAGTATGACAGATACGCAGTATTTT
CDR3aa: CASMTDTQYF

v_gene: TRBV15
j_gene: TRBJ2-2
d_gene: TRBD2
abundance: .
CDR3nt: TGTGCCACCAGCTCTTCCGTGAGCGGGGGGGCCTCCGGGGAGCTGTTTTTT
CDR3aa: CATSSSVSGGASGELFF

v_gene: TRBV5-5
j_gene: TRBJ2-7
d_gene: .
abundance: .
CDR3nt: TGTGCCAGCCAACAGGTGGAGTTCCCCTACGAGCAGTACTTC
CDR3aa: CASQQVEFPYEQYF

v_gene: TRBV7-6
j_gene: TRBJ1-6
d_gene: .
abundance: .
CDR3nt: TGTGCCAGCAGCCATTGGGGAAGGGCAAAAAATTCACCCCTCCACTTT
CDR3aa: CASSHWGRAKNSPLHF

v_gene: TRBV19
j_gene: TRBJ1-6
d_gene: .
abundance: .
CDR3nt: TGTGCCAGTAGGAGGGACCTGGGATATTCACCCCTCCACTTT
CDR3aa: CASRRDLGYSPLHF

v_gene: TRBV6-5
j_gene: TRBJ2-7
d_gene: .
abundance: .
CDR3nt: TGTGCCAGCAGTCCCGGGTGGTCCGAGCAGTACTTC
CDR3aa: CASSPGWSEQYF

v_gene: TRBV6-5
j_gene: TRBJ1-2
d_gene: TRBD1
abundance: .
CDR3nt: TGTGCCAGCAGCTCCCAGGGGGGCGAGGGCGGCTACACCTTC
CDR3aa: CASSSQGGEGGYTF

v_gene: TRBV30
j_gene: TRBJ1-4
d_gene: TRBD1
abundance: few
CDR3nt: TGTGCCTGGGGGACCGGGACAGCTAATGAAAAACTGTTTTTT
CDR3aa: CAWGTGTANEKLFF

v_gene: TRBV4-1
j_gene: TRBJ2-1
d_gene: .
abundance: .
CDR3nt: TGCGCCAGCAGCCAGGCCAGTTACTACAATGAGCAGTTCTTC
CDR3aa: CASSQASYYNEQFF

v_gene: TRBV30
j_gene: TRBJ1-4
d_gene: .
abundance: .
CDR3nt: TGTGCCTGGACCCCCGCGAGGGGTGAAAAACTGTTTTTT
CDR3aa: CAWTPARGEKLFF

v_gene: TRBV5-1
j_gene: TRBJ2-1
d_gene: TRBD1
abundance: .
CDR3nt: TGCGCCAGCACCCGGGACAGAGCCTACAATGAGCAGTTCTTC
CDR3aa: CASTRDRAYNEQFF

v_gene: TRBV5-1
j_gene: TRBJ1-3
d_gene: TRBD1
abundance: .
CDR3nt: TGCGCCAGCAGCTTCGACAGGGGAGGGTCTGGAAACACCATATATTTT
CDR3aa: CASSFDRGGSGNTIYF

v_gene: TRBV19
j_gene: TRBJ1-5
d_gene: .
abundance: .
CDR3nt: TGTGCCAGTAGTATAAAGGGGGGGATTCCGCCCCAGCATTTT
CDR3aa: CASSIKGGIPPQHF

v_gene: TRBV6-5
j_gene: TRBJ2-7
d_gene: .
abundance: .
CDR3nt: TGTGCCAGCAGTTACCACAGCCGAGGGGGGCATCAGTACTTC
CDR3aa: CASSYHSRGGHQYF

v_gene: TRBV7-9
j_gene: TRBJ1-3
d_gene: .
abundance: once
CDR3nt: TGTGCCAGCAGCTTAGCAGGAGCAAACACCATATATTTT
CDR3aa: CASSLAGANTIYF

v_gene: TRBV27
j_gene: TRBJ2-3
d_gene: TRBD2
abundance: .
CDR3nt: TGTGCCAGCAGTTCCCTGCGGGGGGGCGTGAATACGCAGTATTTT
CDR3aa: CASSSLRGGVNTQYF

v_gene: TRBV7-9
j_gene: TRBJ2-1
d_gene: .
abundance: .
CDR3nt: TGTGCCAGCAGCTTAGTACGTGGGAATGAGCAGTTCTTC
CDR3aa: CASSLVRGNEQFF

v_gene: TRBV30
j_gene: TRBJ2-4
d_gene: .
abundance: .
CDR3nt: TGTGCCTGGAGTGTACCTGGCCTGCGGGCCAAAAACATTCAGTACTTC
CDR3aa: CAWSVPGLRAKNIQYF